These T cell receptor beta chains were read from a single sample in a study of blood T cell repertoires in COVID-19. This table comes from immunoSEQ multiplex PCR, and its TCRdb copy is limited to in-frame clones, with some not included. The table shows a few hundred thousand clones, with over 75% occurring only once. Sequencing was done on a sample of peripheral blood. These receptors were collected from a man aged 50-60 years with acute or convalescent COVID-19. Each CDR3 is given with its conserved first and last residue. The D gene is left open where the match is weak. Rows may omit the clone size; those that give it use once, few, many or a size class.

size	V	D	J	DNA	CDR3
once	TRBV18	NA	TRBJ1-1	TGTGCCAGCTCACCACGGCAGGATCAAGCTTTCTTT	CASSPRQDQAFF
few	TRBV18	NA	TRBJ1-2	TGTGCCAGCTCACCAAGGACAGAGGAAGTCGGCTACACCTTC	CASSPRTEEVGYTF
NA	TRBV9	NA	TRBJ2-3	TGTGCCAGCAGCGTAGACAGGGAAGGAGGTACGCAGTATTTT	CASSVDREGGTQYF
NA	TRBV5-6	NA	TRBJ1-1	TGTGCCAGCAGCTCCGGGTCGGCTGAAGCTTTCTTT	CASSSGSAEAFF
few	TRBV12-3/TRBV12-4	NA	TRBJ1-2	TGTGCCAGCAATCCGGACAGCAACTATGGCTACACCTTC	CASNPDSNYGYTF
NA	TRBV5-4	NA	TRBJ2-5	TGTGCCAGCAGCCTGGGACACCTACAAGAGACCCAGTACTTC	CASSLGHLQETQYF
once	TRBV19	TRBD1	TRBJ1-1	TGTGCCAGCAGGGGGCCTGTAAACACTGAAGCTTTCTTT	CASRGPVNTEAFF
few	TRBV6-5	TRBD1	TRBJ1-6	TGTGCCAGCAGTAGGGACAGACTCGGTGATTCACCCCTCCACTTT	CASSRDRLGDSPLHF
NA	TRBV19	TRBD1	TRBJ1-1	TGTGCCAGTAGTATAGATGATGCAGGGGGTGAAGCTTTCTTT	CASSIDDAGGEAFF
NA	TRBV11-2	TRBD2	TRBJ2-7	TGTGCCAGCAGCTTCGGTAGCGGGGAAGGCGAGCAGTACTTC	CASSFGSGEGEQYF
NA	TRBV28	TRBD1	TRBJ1-1	TGTGCCAGCAGGCCAGGGGGCGGCACTGAAGCTTTCTTT	CASRPGGGTEAFF
NA	TRBV18	NA	TRBJ1-4	TGTGCCAGCTCACCTTTGGACAGTCTCGGGGATGAAAAACTGTTTTTT	CASSPLDSLGDEKLFF
NA	TRBV27	TRBD2	TRBJ2-1	TGTGCCAGCAGCCCCTTAGCGGGGGGGCGCTACAATGAGCAGTTCTTC	CASSPLAGGRYNEQFF
once	TRBV6-5	NA	TRBJ1-5	TGTGCCAGCAACCCTGGGGGGACGGCCGTCATGGCCCAGCATTTT	CASNPGGTAVMAQHF
NA	TRBV27	NA	TRBJ1-6	TGTGCCAGCAGTCGGAGGGATCATAATTCACCCCTCCACTTT	CASSRRDHNSPLHF
once	TRBV5-1	TRBD1	TRBJ1-6	TGCGCCAGCGCTCCTGGACAGGGTAGGAACAATTCACCCCTCCACTTT	CASAPGQGRNNSPLHF
NA	TRBV7-9	NA	TRBJ1-5	TGTGCCAGCAGCCGGGATTCCAATCAGCCCCAGCATTTT	CASSRDSNQPQHF
NA	TRBV18	TRBD1	TRBJ1-2	TGTGCCAGCTCGCCGGGACAGAACTATGGCTACACCTTC	CASSPGQNYGYTF
NA	TRBV2	TRBD1	TRBJ1-4	TGTGCCAGCAGTGGACAGGGTATCGCAACTAATGAAAAACTGTTTTTT	CASSGQGIATNEKLFF
once	TRBV4-2	TRBD1	TRBJ1-2	TGTGCCAGCAGCCAAGATAGCGACAGGGCGGATGGCTACACCTTC	CASSQDSDRADGYTF
NA	TRBV25-1	TRBD1	TRBJ1-6	TGTGCCAGCAGTGAGACAGGGAATTCACCCCTCCACTTT	CASSETGNSPLHF
NA	TRBV10-3	TRBD1	TRBJ1-1	TGTGCCATCAGTGAACAGGAGACAGGGGTTTTAGGTGAAGCTTTCTTT	CAISEQETGVLGEAFF
NA	TRBV5-1	NA	TRBJ2-7	TGCGCCAGCAGCCCGGGTCCTCCTGGGTACGAGCAGTACTTC	CASSPGPPGYEQYF
NA	TRBV5-5	NA	TRBJ2-3	TGTGCCAGCAGCTTGGCCGCAGATACGCAGTATTTT	CASSLAADTQYF
NA	TRBV11-2	NA	TRBJ1-1	TGTGCCAGCAGCTCGATAAAGGGGACTGAAGCTTTCTTT	CASSSIKGTEAFF
NA	TRBV29-1	NA	TRBJ2-3	TGCAGCGTTCTCTACTGGGGGGGCACAGATACGCAGTATTTT	CSVLYWGGTDTQYF
NA	TRBV5-6	TRBD2	TRBJ2-2	TGTGCCAGCAGCTTCATAGCGGGGCCCACCGGGGAGCTGTTTTTT	CASSFIAGPTGELFF
NA	TRBV30	TRBD1	TRBJ1-2	TGTGCCTGGAGTCCTTACAGGGGACGCGCCTATGGCTACACCTTC	CAWSPYRGRAYGYTF
NA	TRBV14	TRBD1	TRBJ1-2	TGTGCCAGCAGCCAGGGTCTGGACAGGGCCGTGGTGGGGTCTGGCTACACCTTC	CASSQGLDRAVVGSGYTF
NA	TRBV18	NA	TRBJ1-6	TGTGCCAGCTCACAGGGGCTCCGAAATTCACCCCTCCACTTT	CASSQGLRNSPLHF
NA	TRBV7-9	TRBD1	TRBJ1-4	TGTGCCAGCAGGGGGACAGGGACATTAAATGAAAAACTGTTTTTT	CASRGTGTLNEKLFF
few	TRBV5-4	NA	TRBJ1-1	TGTGCCAGCAGCTTGTTCGCAGGGGCCACTGAAGCTTTCTTT	CASSLFAGATEAFF
NA	TRBV2	NA	TRBJ2-7	TGTGCCAGCAGTGAACCGGGCAGGGGGGCCTACGAGCAGTACTTC	CASSEPGRGAYEQYF
NA	TRBV6-4	NA	TRBJ1-5	TGTGCCAGCAGTGTTGAGGAGTATCAGCCCCAGCATTTT	CASSVEEYQPQHF
NA	TRBV5-4	TRBD1	TRBJ1-1	TGTGCCAGCAGCATCGGACAGGGGCGGTGGAACACTGAAGCTTTCTTT	CASSIGQGRWNTEAFF
once	TRBV5-1	TRBD1	TRBJ1-4	TGCGCCAGCAGCCTAGGACAGGCGAGTGAAAAACTGTTTTTT	CASSLGQASEKLFF
few	TRBV5-1	NA	TRBJ2-5	TGCGCCAGCAGGACTGAGGGAGAGACCCAGTACTTC	CASRTEGETQYF
NA	TRBV7-3	TRBD2	TRBJ2-3	TGTGCCAGCAGCTTAATGGGAGGGAGCACAGATACGCAGTATTTT	CASSLMGGSTDTQYF
NA	TRBV6-5	TRBD1	TRBJ1-4	TGTGCCAGCAGCAGAACAGGGGTCCTTGGGGAAAAACTGTTTTTT	CASSRTGVLGEKLFF
once	TRBV5-6	NA	TRBJ2-5	TGTGCCAGCAGCACTTCCCAAGAGACCCAGTACTTC	CASSTSQETQYF
NA	TRBV10-3	TRBD2	TRBJ2-1	TGTGCCATCAGTGAAGGACTAGCGGGGTCTGAGCAGTTCTTC	CAISEGLAGSEQFF
NA	TRBV19	NA	TRBJ1-1	TGTGCCAGTAGTCTGGGACATAGAGGGAACACTGAAGCTTTCTTT	CASSLGHRGNTEAFF
NA	TRBV4-1	NA	TRBJ1-4	TGCGCCAGCAGCCAAGAAAGTCCGGGGGCAACTAATGAAAAACTGTTTTTT	CASSQESPGATNEKLFF
NA	TRBV27	TRBD1	TRBJ1-2	TGTGCCAGCACCCGACAGGGGGCTCGCGGCTACACCTTC	CASTRQGARGYTF
NA	TRBV2	TRBD1	TRBJ1-6	TGTGCCAGCAGGCGGGACAGGGATAATTCACCCCTCCACTTT	CASRRDRDNSPLHF